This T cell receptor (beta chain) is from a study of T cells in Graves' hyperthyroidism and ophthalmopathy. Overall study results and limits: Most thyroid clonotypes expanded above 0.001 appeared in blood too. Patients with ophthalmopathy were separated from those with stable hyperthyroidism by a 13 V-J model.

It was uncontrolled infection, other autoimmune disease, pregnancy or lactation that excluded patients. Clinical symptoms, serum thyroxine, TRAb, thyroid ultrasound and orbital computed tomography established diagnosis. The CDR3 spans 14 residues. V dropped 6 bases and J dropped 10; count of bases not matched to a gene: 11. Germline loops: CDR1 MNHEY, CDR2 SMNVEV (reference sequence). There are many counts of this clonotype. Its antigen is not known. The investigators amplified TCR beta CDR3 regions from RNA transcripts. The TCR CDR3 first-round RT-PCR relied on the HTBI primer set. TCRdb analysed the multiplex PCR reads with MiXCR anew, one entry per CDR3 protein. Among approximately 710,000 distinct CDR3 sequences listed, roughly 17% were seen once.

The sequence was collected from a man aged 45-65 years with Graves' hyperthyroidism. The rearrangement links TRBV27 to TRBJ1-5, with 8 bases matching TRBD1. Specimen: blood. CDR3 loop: CASRKTGDGEPQHF. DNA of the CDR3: TGTGCCAGCAGGAAGACAGGGGACGGTGAACCCCAGCATTTT.